This T cell receptor beta chain was identified during a study of blood T cell repertoires in COVID-19 (dated by TCRdb to about 2020). About the study as a whole: Samples covering the acute and convalescent phases of COVID-19 were provided by collaborators in the United States, Italy and Spain. The material from the prospective study consisted of cDNA or gDNA derived from T cells, B-cell-depleted T cells, or PBMCs. Subjects who had been exposed to COVID-19, were actively infected with it, or had recovered from it provided the deeply sampled blood TCRbeta repertoires that made up the dataset. The repertoires were released in a freely available public database intended as a resource for research on the immune response to SARS-CoV-2. Samples came from the ongoing ImmuneRACE study (first 160 participants) plus 1,254 subjects from 6 global collaborators. Nearly every sample came with metadata listing a de-identified subject ID, COVID-19 status, age in years and sex. Where available, HLA class I and class II types were obtained from metadata supplied by the sample provider rather than from assay-based typing. The investigation overall reported the following: How much clinical and demographic metadata was included differed by source and by participant, and the metadata was provided uncurated.

A remark on this clone: Its recognized antigen is unknown. The record has no base qualities; no much larger clone is one base away.

The germline V gene sets CDR1 to SQVTM and CDR2 to ANQGSEA. The CDR3 sequence holds 15 residues, the cysteine and phenylalanine included. Only the CDR3 part of the read is kept: 45 bases, read in frame from the first base. Clipping removes 7 bases from V and 1 base from J, with 11 as the unmatched junction base count. TCRbeta CDR3 regions were amplified from genomic DNA by means of the immunoSEQ Assay, a bias-controlled multiplex PCR. The source study handled its data this way. Nucleated cell counts per sample were estimated from amplification of reference gene primers within the assay. Sequence reads were collapsed and filtered to measure the absolute abundance of every unique TCRbeta CDR3 rearrangement. For each sample, productive Simpson clonality was calculated as the square root of Simpson's diversity index over productive rearrangements. Sourced from immuneACCESS, this table was stored by TCRdb with only in-frame sequences that have V and J called. A share of the clones is absent; for the studies checked, an unresolved V gene accounts for under half, and the remainder has no known explanation. V, J and clone size reflect that table, while D and trimming were determined from the DNA. The sample table lists some 320,000 clones, over 75% of them with a count of one. The ten largest clonotypes hold about 8% of the sample.

Another Seattle source contributed samples from volunteer blood donors who had recovered from COVID-19. Collaborating institutions collected whole blood in K2EDTA tubes following their own protocols. For TCRbeta analysis, collaborator samples were shipped as frozen whole blood, as isolated PBMCs, or as DNA extracted from either sample type. The TCR sequence derives from a woman aged 45-59 years who had recovered from COVID-19. Recombination linked TRBV29-1 to TRBJ2-3; 7 bases in the junction line up with TRBD1. Sequencing input: peripheral blood. The DNA sequence is given as TGCAGCGCGAGTAGACAGGGTCAGGGCACAGATACGCAGTATTTT. The encoded protein is CSASRQGQGTDTQYF.